This TCR beta chain is drawn from a study of ipilimumab plus nivolumab after autologous stem cell transplantation. Germline CDR1 SGHVS, CDR2 FNYEAQ. Trimming removed 6 bases from V and 4 bases from J, with 10 bases in between. This CDR3 contains 13 residues. Data came from immunoSEQ multiplex PCR; TCRdb stores just in-frame clones and leaves some out. The data show 15,000 to 20,000 clones, 80% to 90% seen once. The chain is built from TRBV7-6 and TRBJ1-5, with TRBD1 as a possible D gene (6 bases). The clonotype originates from a male donor with diffuse large B-cell lymphoma. The sample was PBMCs, taken in a trial of ipilimumab plus nivolumab as post-transplant consolidation. CDR3 nucleotides: TGTGCCAGCAGTTGGGACACAAATCAGCCCCAGCATTTT. It is translated as CASSWDTNQPQHF.